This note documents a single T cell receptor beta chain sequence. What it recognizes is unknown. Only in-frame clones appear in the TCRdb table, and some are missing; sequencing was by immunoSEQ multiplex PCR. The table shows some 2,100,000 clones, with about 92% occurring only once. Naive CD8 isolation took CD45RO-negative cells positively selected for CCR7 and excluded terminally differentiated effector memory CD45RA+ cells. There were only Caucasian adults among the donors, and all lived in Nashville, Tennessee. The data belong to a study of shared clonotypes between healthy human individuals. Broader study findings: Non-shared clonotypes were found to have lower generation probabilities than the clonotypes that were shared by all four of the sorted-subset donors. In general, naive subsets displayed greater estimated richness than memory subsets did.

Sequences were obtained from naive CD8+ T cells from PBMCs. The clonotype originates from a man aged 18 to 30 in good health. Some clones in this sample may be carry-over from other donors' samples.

CDR3 residues: CASSLEGINEQYF. The CDR3 region has the DNA TGTGCCAGCAGCTTGGAGGGGATCAACGAGCAGTACTTC. The J gene is TRBJ2-7, the V gene TRBV5-4; the D gene is possibly TRBD1 (5 bases). With 0 bases removed from V and 5 bases from J, the gap between germline ends came to 9 bases. The germline V gene encodes CDR1 SGHNT and CDR2 YYREEE (reference sequence). The CDR3 runs 13 residues. Full variable domain (rest looked up from reference TRBV5-4 and TRBJ2-7): ETGVTQSPTHLIKTRGQQVTLRCSSQSGHNTVSWYQQALGQGPQFIFQYYREEENGRGNFPPRFSGLQFPNYSSELNVNALELDDSALYLCASSLEGINEQYFGPGTRLTVT.